Presented here are 20 T cell receptor beta chains from one specimen sequenced in a study of cytomegalovirus exposure and HLA in healthy donors. Here immunoSEQ multiplex PCR was the method, and the copy in TCRdb shows in-frame clones only, minus some. The sample records more than 100,000 clones, about nine tenths being singletons. Sequencing was carried out using PBMCs. The receptors derive from a man between 25 and 39 years old in good health and CMV-seronegative.

V and J are TRBV30 and TRBJ1-3; possible D gene TRBD1, 5 bases. CDR3 size: 15 residues. V lost 0 bases to trimming and J lost 0 bases, with 9 bases between them. The germline V gene has CDR1 GTSNPN and CDR2 SVGIG (reference sequence). This CDR3 reads CAWSVSGGSGNTIYF. The CDR3, as DNA: TGTGCCTGGAGTGTATCGGGGGGCTCTGGAAACACCATATATTTT.

The rearrangement uses TRBV29-1 and TRBJ2-1; 8 positions match TRBD1. Trimming removed 4 bases from V and 0 bases from J; junction bases left unmatched: 8. The CDR3 runs to 16 residues. Germline V lookup: CDR1 SQVTM, CDR2 ANQGSEA. CDR3 coding DNA: TGCAGCGTTGTGGACAGGGCTCCTAACTCCTACAATGAGCAGTTCTTC. Protein: CSVVDRAPNSYNEQFF.

The chain carries TRBV6-1 and TRBJ2-7, with D possibly being TRBD2 (6 bases). Trimming cost V 2 bases and J 0 bases, with 11 bases left between them. CDR1 and CDR2 from the germline V gene are MNHNS and SASEGT. This CDR3 has 15 residues. CDR3 bases: TGTGCCAGCAGTGAATTCCGGGACTTCTCCTACGAGCAGTACTTC. Residues: CASSEFRDFSYEQYF.

V gene TRBV7-3 combines with J gene TRBJ2-1; TRBD1 matches 9 bases. V shed 3 bases, J shed 7 bases, and the junction held 7 bases outside the gene matches. This CDR3 is built from 15 residues. Germline values: CDR1 SGHTA, CDR2 FQGTGA. As DNA, the CDR3 is TGTGCCAGCAGCTTCACAGGGGGCGCGGGTAATGAGCAGTTCTTC. Encoded protein: CASSFTGGAGNEQFF.

The rearrangement links TRBV5-1 to TRBJ2-3, with unresolved D. CDR1 is SGHRS and CDR2 is YFSETQ in the germline V gene. The V end was cut by 4 bases, the J end by 2 bases, with 20 bases between. CDR3 length: 17 residues. The CDR3 bases are TGCGCCAGCAGCCACGGCAATGCAGGCCCCCCCACAGATACGCAGTATTTT. Translated, it gives CASSHGNAGPPTDTQYF.

The chain recombines TRBV19 with TRBJ2-1; 8 bases map to TRBD1. Losses at the gene ends were 4 bases for V and 2 bases for J; bases not matched to a gene: 13. Germline assignment: CDR1 LNHDA and CDR2 SQIVND (reference sequence). CDR3 size: 18 residues. CDR3 in DNA: TGTGCCAGTAGTAACCTGCCCGTCGGACAGGGAACCTACAATGAGCAGTTCTTC. This codes for CASSNLPVGQGTYNEQFF.

The chain recombines TRBV6-7 with TRBJ2-7, with TRBD1 identical over 9 bases. TRBV6-7 is an ORF; its function is uncertain. The CDR3 has 14 residues. V was pared by 9 bases and J by 7 bases, with 13 bases of the junction left unmatched. CDR3 nucleotide sequence: TGTGCCAGATTAGGACAGGGGATTAAAGAGGAGCAGTACTTC. Its protein is CARLGQGIKEEQYF.

As DNA, the CDR3 is TGCGCCAGCAGCCACACCGGGACTAGCGGGAGGGCCAAAAAAGATACGCAGTATTTT. Translating gives CASSHTGTSGRAKKDTQYF. The rearrangement links TRBV4-1 to TRBJ2-3, with 16 bases fitting TRBD2. Unmatched junction bases numbered 11, after V lost 3 bases and J lost 5 bases. There are 19 residues in the CDR3. Germline CDR1 and CDR2: MGHRA and YSYEKL.

CDR3 coding DNA: TGTGCCAGCTCACCGGGACTAGAGTCGTATGAGCAGTTCTTC. This encodes CASSPGLESYEQFF. J is TRBJ2-1 and V is TRBV18; 8 bases match TRBD2. J lost 8 bases, V lost 3 bases, and 6 bases had no gene match. This CDR3 spans 14 amino acids. Germline V CDR1 and CDR2: KGHSH, LQKENI.

CDR3: CASSLGLGYTF. The CDR3, as DNA: TGTGCCAGCAGCTTGGGTCTTGGCTACACCTTC. This chain connects TRBV5-8 to TRBJ1-2; D uncertain. This CDR3 comprises 11 residues. The V gene lost 0 bases and the J gene lost 7 bases, with 4 bases spanning the gap. Germline CDR1 and CDR2: SGHTS and YDEGEE.

V and J are TRBV6-6 and TRBJ1-2; no definite D call. The CDR3 spans 15 residues. Trimming took off 2 bases at V and 8 bases at J, with 18 bases between the two ends. CDR1 and CDR2 from the germline V gene are MNHNY and SVGAGI (reference sequence). The CDR3 loop reads CASSYTPSKPWGYTF. Here the CDR3 DNA reads TGTGCCAGCAGTTACACCCCTTCCAAGCCCTGGGGCTACACCTTC.

The chain joins TRBV28 to TRBJ2-1; 7 positions match TRBD2. The germline CDR1 and CDR2 sequences are MDHEN and SYDVKM. Trimming at V came to 2 bases and at J to 6 bases, leaving 1 base not matched to a gene. There are 13 residues in the CDR3. The CDR3 sequence: CASSLGGGNEQFF. The CDR3 DNA reads TGTGCCAGCAGTTTAGGGGGGGGCAATGAGCAGTTCTTC.

V gene TRBV5-4 combines with J gene TRBJ1-2; possible D gene TRBD1, 6 bases. The germline V and J ends were trimmed by 0 bases and 4 bases, with 13 bases remaining between them. The CDR3 covers 15 residues. The germline V gene has CDR1 SGHNT and CDR2 YYREEE (reference sequence). CDR3 in DNA: TGTGCCAGCAGCTTGGGGCTACAGGGTTCCTATGGCTACACCTTC. It codes for CASSLGLQGSYGYTF.

The DNA for the CDR3 is TGTGCCAGCAGCTTAGGGCCGCCGAGGGACAATGAGCAGTTCTTC. Its protein is CASSLGPPRDNEQFF. The gene calls are TRBV11-3 and TRBJ2-1; D might be TRBD2 (5 bases). The CDR3 sequence is 15 residues long. The germline V gene encodes CDR1 SGHNT and CDR2 YENEEA. Trimming took off 1 base at V and 5 bases at J, with 12 bases between the two ends.

This clone was observed a single time. The J gene is TRBJ2-2, the V gene TRBV15; D is perhaps TRBD2 (6 bases). The CDR3 has 16 amino acids. V was trimmed by 0 bases and J by 4 bases, leaving 12 bases between them. Germline assignment: CDR1 LNHNV and CDR2 YYDKDF (reference sequence). The CDR3, as DNA: TGTGCCACCAGCAGAGAGCGACTAGATGGCACCGGGGAGCTGTTTTTT. This gives the protein CATSRERLDGTGELFF.

The chain employs TRBV19 and TRBJ2-1, with D perhaps TRBD2 (6 bases). This CDR3 region has 15 residues. Looked up from germline, CDR1 is LNHDA and CDR2 is SQIVND (reference sequence). The germline V and J ends were trimmed by 3 bases and 1 base, with 10 bases remaining between them. The chain's CDR3 is CASSMRDESYNEQFF. The DNA of the CDR3 is TGTGCCAGTAGTATGCGGGATGAATCCTACAATGAGCAGTTCTTC.

The chain combines TRBV6-6 with TRBJ1-1, with 7 bases identical to TRBD1. Germline V CDR1 and CDR2: MNHNY, SVGAGI (reference sequence). V trimming: 7 bases; J trimming: 6 bases; junction bases outside the gene matches: 14. This CDR3 region has 15 residues. The CDR3 sequence: CASISLDRAFAEAFF. The CDR3 bases are TGTGCCAGCATATCCCTCGACAGGGCTTTCGCTGAAGCTTTCTTT.

This chain joins TRBV7-2 and TRBJ2-1; D unclear. Germline lookup yields CDR1 SGHTA and CDR2 FQGNSA. V was trimmed by 1 base and J by 0 bases, leaving 13 bases between them. This CDR3 is built from 17 residues. CDR3 loop: CASSLVLVTSSYNEQFF. The CDR3 DNA follows: TGTGCCAGCAGCTTAGTTTTGGTCACAAGCTCCTACAATGAGCAGTTCTTC.

This rearrangement joins TRBV18 to TRBJ2-2; perhaps TRBD1 as D (6 bases). Germline values: CDR1 KGHSH, CDR2 LQKENI. The CDR3 extends over 16 amino acids. Trimming removed 2 bases from V and 6 bases from J, with 16 bases in between. CDR3 in DNA: TGTGCCAGCTCACCAAATTTAAGGACAGCGGCCGGGGAGCTGTTTTTT. Translating it yields CASSPNLRTAAGELFF.

As concerns this clone: The junction does not match germline at one end; this may be a read error. The rearrangement links TRBV6-1 to TRBJ2-1, with a possible D match to TRBD2 (5 bases). There are 15 residues in the CDR3. Germline assignment: CDR1 MNHNS and CDR2 SASEGT. Here the CDR3 reads CTSSELSGIRSEQFF. The CDR3 DNA reads as TGTACCAGCAGTGAACTAAGCGGAATTAGGTCTGAGCAGTTCTTC.